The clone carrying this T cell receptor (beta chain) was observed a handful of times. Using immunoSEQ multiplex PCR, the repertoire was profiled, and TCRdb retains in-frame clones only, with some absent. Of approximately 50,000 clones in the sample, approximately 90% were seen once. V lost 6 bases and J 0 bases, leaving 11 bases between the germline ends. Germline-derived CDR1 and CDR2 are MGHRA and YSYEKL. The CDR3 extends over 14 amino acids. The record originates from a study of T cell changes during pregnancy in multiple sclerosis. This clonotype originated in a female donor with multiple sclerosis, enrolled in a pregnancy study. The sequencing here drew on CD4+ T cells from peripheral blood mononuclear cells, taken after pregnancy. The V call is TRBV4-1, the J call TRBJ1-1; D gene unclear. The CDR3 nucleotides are TGCGCCAGCAGGGGCCTTCTTTTGAACACTGAAGCTTTCTTT. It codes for CASRGLLLNTEAFF.